A single sample is the source of the 11 T cell receptor beta chains below, sequenced in a study of memory CD4+ T cells and cytomegalovirus serostatus. Single viable CD3+CD4+CD8-CD45RO+ cells were sorted as the memory CD4+ T cells. Data came from immunoSEQ multiplex PCR; TCRdb stores just in-frame clones and leaves some out. Of 38,000 or so clones detected, around 79% appear once; the ten largest clones hold about 0.79%. Sequenced: memory CD4+ T cells from blood. These receptors came from an adult in good health and CMV-seronegative.

The rearrangement links TRBV5-1 to TRBJ2-5, with TRBD1 matching 11 bases. CDR1 SGHRS and CDR2 YFSETQ come from the germline V gene. V was pared by 7 bases and J by 0 bases, with 2 bases of the junction left unmatched. The CDR3 runs 14 residues. The CDR3, as DNA: TGCGCCAGCGGGGGACAGGGGGACCAAGAGACCCAGTACTTC. As protein: CASGGQGDQETQYF.

This clone turned up a few times. The chain combines TRBV20-1 with TRBJ1-1; tentatively, D is TRBD1 (5 bases). Germline lookup yields CDR1 DFQATT and CDR2 SNEGSKA (reference sequence). The V end was cut by 2 bases, the J end by 14 bases, with 15 bases between. The CDR3 loop spans 11 amino acids. In nucleotides, the CDR3 is TGCAGTGCTAGACTTACAGGTCCCTCCTTCTTT. Its translation: CSARLTGPSFF.

This clone showed up just once. The chain combines TRBV5-4 with TRBJ2-5; D is perhaps TRBD1 or TRBD2 (6 bases each). The CDR3 sequence is 16 residues long. The germline V and J ends were trimmed by 3 bases and 5 bases, with 20 bases remaining between them. Germline V CDR1 and CDR2: SGHNT, YYREEE (reference sequence). CDR3 nucleotide sequence: TGTGCCAGCAGCTCCCTGGGGGCGGGGAAGGTCGAGACCCAGTACTTC. Translating gives CASSSLGAGKVETQYF.

This chain uses TRBV5-1 with TRBJ2-6; D remains ambiguous. Per the germline V gene, CDR1 is SGHRS and CDR2 is YFSETQ. The CDR3 is 15 amino acids. Trimming removed 1 base at V and 1 base at J, with 6 bases between. CDR3 bases: TGCGCCAGCAGCTTGCAAGGTTCTGGGGCCAACGTCCTGACTTTC. Translated: CASSLQGSGANVLTF. Looking up the rest from reference TRBV5-1 and TRBJ2-6 gives the full variable domain: KAGVTQTPRYLIKTRGQQVTLSCSPISGHRSVSWYQQTPGQGLQFLFEYFSETQRNKGNFPGRFSGRQFSNSRSEMNVSTLELGDSALYLCASSLQGSGANVLTFGAGSRLTVL.

This clone was counted only a few times. The chain couples TRBV19 to TRBJ1-5, with a possible D match to TRBD1 (5 bases). CDR3 size: 15 residues. V dropped 7 bases and J dropped 5 bases, with 18 bases sitting between them. CDR1 LNHDA and CDR2 SQIVND come from the germline V gene (reference sequence). CDR3 residues: CASIGADKPYQPQHF. The DNA of the CDR3 is TGTGCCAGTATAGGGGCAGACAAACCCTATCAGCCCCAGCATTTT. Full variable domain (remainder filled in from reference TRBV19 and TRBJ1-5): DGGITQSPKYLFRKEGQNVTLSCEQNLNHDAMYWYRQDPGQGLRLIYYSQIVNDFQKGDIAEGYSVSREKKESFPLTVTSAQKNPTAFYLCASIGADKPYQPQHFGDGTRLSIL.

The chain is built from TRBV30 and TRBJ1-2, with D perhaps matching TRBD1 (6 bases). Germline V gives CDR1 GTSNPN, CDR2 SVGIG (reference sequence). The CDR3 is 13 residues long. Trimming shortened V by 0 bases and J by 9 bases, and 14 bases separated the two germline ends. The CDR3 DNA reads as TGTGCCTGGAGTGTTTCAAGCAGGGGAAGCTACACCTTC. Amino acid sequence: CAWSVSSRGSYTF.

This chain uses TRBV2 with TRBJ1-3, with a weak D call TRBD1 (5 bases). CDR1 is SNHLY, CDR2 FYNNEI, per germline. V was trimmed by 4 bases and J by 0 bases, leaving 13 bases between them. The CDR3 has 16 residues. The CDR3 coding sequence is TGTGCCAGCAGTGCGACAGAACTCTACTCTGGAAACACCATATATTTT. Protein sequence: CASSATELYSGNTIYF.

The chain combines TRBV30 with TRBJ2-5; D might be TRBD1 (6 bases). The germline V gene has CDR1 GTSNPN and CDR2 SVGIG (reference sequence). CDR3 size: 14 residues. The germline V and J ends were trimmed by 0 bases and 1 base, with 9 bases remaining between them. CDR3 nucleotide sequence: TGTGCCTGGAGTGTAACAGGGATCCAAGAGACCCAGTACTTC. Translation: CAWSVTGIQETQYF.

V and J are TRBV4-1 and TRBJ1-5; 7 bases line up with TRBD1. V was clipped by 4 bases and J by 0 bases; unmatched bases: 15. This CDR3 spans 19 amino acids. Germline CDR1 MGHRA, CDR2 YSYEKL. The CDR3 here is CASSPSPGQYHYSNQPQHF. CDR3 in DNA: TGCGCCAGCAGCCCATCCCCGGGACAGTACCATTATAGCAATCAGCCCCAGCATTTT.

This clone is medium-sized within its sample. The chain combines TRBV7-9 with TRBJ1-3; D ambiguous. CDR3 size: 13 residues. CDR1 and CDR2 (germline): SEHNR, FQNEAQ (reference sequence). The V end was cut by 0 bases, the J end by 4 bases, with 4 bases between. CDR3 region: CASSLATGNTIYF. The CDR3 region has the DNA TGTGCCAGCAGCTTAGCGACGGGAAACACCATATATTTT.

In DNA form, the CDR3 reads TGTGCCAGCAGCCCCGGGGGGGCCCCTTCACCCCTCCACTTT. Translating gives CASSPGGAPSPLHF. This chain connects TRBV27 to TRBJ1-6, with a weak D call TRBD1 (6 bases). V lost 6 bases to trimming and J lost 9 bases, with 15 bases between them. This CDR3 comprises 14 residues. CDR1 and CDR2 from the germline V gene are MNHEY and SMNVEV (reference sequence).